This TCR beta chain was identified during a study of control samples from healthy donors and cancer patients. This CDR3 contains 13 residues. V shed 4 bases, J shed 5 bases, and the junction held 3 bases outside the gene matches. Sequencing was performed with immunoSEQ multiplex PCR; in TCRdb, only in-frame clones are kept and a portion is missing. The sample shows about 140,000 clones, approximately 88% of them seen only once. This clone occurred a few times. The TCR sequence derives from a man in his thirties or forties in good health. The rearrangement links TRBV12-3 or TRBV12-4 to TRBJ1-1; TRBD1 aligns across 8 bases. Source material: blood. CDR3 region: CASSSTGGTEAFF. DNA of the CDR3: TGTGCCAGCAGTTCAACAGGGGGGACTGAAGCTTTCTTT.